This paragraph reports one T cell receptor (beta chain). Antigen unknown. The source of the sample is a study of blood T cells in healthy people across ages. It was with a sample-barcoded 5' primer and a J-beta primer mix that a second PCR of roughly 7 to 12 cycles was run. TCRdb processed the 5' RACE reads anew with MiXCR; each CDR3 protein has one entry. This sample has around 1.5 million distinct CDR3 sequences, with 40% to 50% found just once. The study's findings and limits: Age brought a roughly linear fall in TCR beta diversity measured per million T cells.

The sequence derives from a woman between 18 and 29 years old in good health. Sequenced sample: blood.

Written as DNA, the CDR3 is TGTGCCAGCACGGGCGCTAGCGGGGCCCAAGAGACCCAGTACTTC. Encoded protein: CASTGASGAQETQYF. This chain uses TRBV27 with TRBJ2-5; 9 nucleotides align to TRBD2. The ends lost 7 bases at V and 1 base at J; junction bases unmatched: 7. In germline, CDR1 is MNHEY, CDR2 SMNVEV (reference sequence). The CDR3 covers 15 residues.